The 18 T cell receptor beta chains reported below all come from one sample, sequenced in a study of T-cell memory formation after mild COVID-19. Using its own MiXCR run on the 5' RACE reads, TCRdb lists one record per CDR3 protein. This table has 150,000 to 200,000 distinct CDR3 sequences, around 13% appearing once. Material: PBMCs or a T cell subset sorted from them (not recorded which). Every receptor here comes from an adult woman who had mild COVID-19 (a few samples of this study predate the infection). Cell type and time point are not known.

This clonotype occurred a few times. The chain couples TRBV15 to TRBJ2-3, with TRBD1 matching 9 bases. The CDR3 contains 16 residues. Germline CDR1 is LNHNV and CDR2 is YYDKDF (reference sequence). Trimming took 0 bases from V and 5 from J; bases not matched to a gene: 6. The CDR3 DNA reads as TGTGCCACCAGCAGAGATCTGGGACAGGGAGGAGATACGCAGTATTTT. This gives the protein CATSRDLGQGGDTQYF.

This clonotype was recorded at least ten times. V gene TRBV7-6 combines with J gene TRBJ2-5, with D possibly TRBD2 on 7 matching bases. This CDR3 region has 15 residues. The V gene lost 1 base and the J gene lost 5 bases, with 14 bases spanning the gap. The V gene's germline CDR1 is SGHVS and CDR2 FNYEAQ. The CDR3 sequence is CASSLERDTRETQYF. CDR3 sequence (DNA): TGTGCCAGCAGCTTAGAGCGGGACACCAGGGAGACCCAGTACTTC.

This clonotype was counted ten times or more. The chain recombines TRBV28 with TRBJ2-7; D call uncertain. Germline CDR1 and CDR2: MDHEN and SYDVKM. The CDR3 loop spans 18 amino acids. The germline V and J ends were trimmed by 6 bases and 4 bases, with 28 bases remaining between them. The CDR3 reads CASSESLGLGSAEYEQYF. In nucleotides, the CDR3 is TGTGCCAGCAGCGAATCCTTAGGTCTAGGGTCGGCCGAGTACGAGCAGTACTTC.

In its sample, this clonotype was seen many times. CDR3 protein: CASSSPLGTEAFF. As DNA, the CDR3 is TGTGCCAGCAGCTCCCCCCTTGGGACTGAAGCTTTCTTT. The chain recombines TRBV7-9 with TRBJ1-1; D is uncertain. Trimming stripped 4 bases from V and 5 bases from J, with 11 bases between. This CDR3 region has 13 residues. CDR1 and CDR2 from the germline V gene are SEHNR and FQNEAQ (reference sequence).

The CDR3 region is CASSFPDKTEAFF. As DNA, the CDR3 is TGTGCCAGCAGCTTCCCGGACAAGACTGAAGCTTTCTTT. V and J are TRBV5-6 and TRBJ1-1; TRBD1 is a possible D gene (5 bases). CDR1 is SGHDT and CDR2 is YYEEEE in the germline V gene. The CDR3 covers 13 residues. The V end was cut by 2 bases, the J end by 5 bases, with 10 bases between.

The chain is built from TRBV19 and TRBJ1-5; D might be TRBD1 (6 bases). The CDR3 spans 14 residues. The V gene's germline CDR1 is LNHDA and CDR2 SQIVND (reference sequence). V lost 3 bases and J 5 bases, leaving 11 bases between the germline ends. In DNA, the CDR3 is TGTGCCAGTAGTATCTGGGGGGGCTATCAGCCCCAGCATTTT. Its translation is CASSIWGGYQPQHF.

This clonotype has just a few counts. The gene calls are TRBV2 and TRBJ1-1; 10 bases align to TRBD1. The germline V gene has CDR1 SNHLY and CDR2 FYNNEI. Trimming removed 11 bases from V and 4 bases from J; junction bases left unmatched: 4. The CDR3 runs 12 residues. The CDR3 protein is CASRDRGTEAFF. The CDR3 coding sequence is TGTGCCTCCCGGGACAGGGGCACTGAAGCTTTCTTT.

This clonotype was detected only a few times. This chain links TRBV4-3 with TRBJ2-5; 11 nucleotides agree with TRBD1. Losses at the gene ends were 4 bases for V and 5 bases for J; bases not matched to a gene: 12. Germline lookup yields CDR1 LGHNA and CDR2 YSLEER. The CDR3 is 17 residues long. The CDR3 DNA reads TGCGCCAGCAGCCCAACCCGGACAGGGGGCGCATGGGAGACCCAGTACTTC. The encoded protein is CASSPTRTGGAWETQYF.

The rearrangement joins TRBV12-3 or TRBV12-4 to TRBJ2-3, with 11 bases fitting TRBD2. The CDR3 length is 15 residues. Trimming removed 6 bases from V and 3 bases from J; junction bases left unmatched: 5. In nucleotides, the CDR3 is TGTGCCAGCAGCCTTAGCGGGGGGGCGACAGATACGCAGTATTTT. Translated, it gives CASSLSGGATDTQYF.

The chain carries TRBV6-5 and TRBJ2-3; no clear D. Deletions cut 2 bases from V and 4 bases from J, with 10 bases between. The V gene's germline CDR1 is MNHEY and CDR2 SVGAGI. The CDR3 has 14 residues. CDR3 sequence reads: CASSYEQVADTQYF. The DNA of the CDR3 is TGTGCCAGCAGTTACGAGCAGGTTGCAGATACGCAGTATTTT.

This clonotype came up many times. The chain uses TRBV9 and TRBJ2-3; weak D call: TRBD2 (5 bases). The CDR3 length is 15 residues. In germline, CDR1 is SGDLS, CDR2 YYNGEE. Trimming removed 7 bases from V and 3 bases from J, with 18 bases in between. CDR3 sequence: CASSSSGSATDTQYF. CDR3 coding DNA: TGTGCCAGCTCCTCCTCGGGTAGCGCGACAGATACGCAGTATTTT.

The J gene is TRBJ1-1, the V gene TRBV5-1, with a tentative D call TRBD1 (6 bases). The CDR3 is made up of 16 amino acids. Between the trimmed V and J ends, which lost 4 bases and 1 base, there was a span of 17 bases. Germline V gene sequence: CDR1 SGHRS, CDR2 YFSETQ. For the CDR3, the DNA is TGCGCCAGCAGCATATTACAGGGAGGGAAGAACACTGAAGCTTTCTTT. Amino acid sequence: CASSILQGGKNTEAFF.

The table lists this clonotype with a few counts. The chain joins TRBV7-9 to TRBJ2-2; D may be TRBD1 or TRBD2 (5 bases each). CDR3 length equals 17 residues. The V gene's germline CDR1 is SEHNR and CDR2 FQNEAQ (reference sequence). V shed 6 bases and J shed 7 bases, with 24 bases lying between them. The CDR3 DNA reads TGTGCCAGCAGGCCAACCGGGGTTGTGAAGGGGTTCGGGGAGCTGTTTTTT. Translated: CASRPTGVVKGFGELFF. Full variable domain (missing parts from reference TRBV7-9 and TRBJ2-2): DTGVSQNPRHKITKRGQNVTFRCDPISEHNRLYWYRQTLGQGPEFLTYFQNEAQLEKSRLLSDRFSAERPKGSFSTLEIQRTEQGDSAMYLCASRPTGVVKGFGELFFGEGSRLTVL.

This clonotype was observed a few times. The chain joins TRBV24-1 to TRBJ2-1, with 7 bases lining up with TRBD1. V lost 12 bases, J lost 1 base, and 5 bases stayed unmatched. The germline V gene encodes CDR1 KGHDR and CDR2 SFDVKD. This CDR3 comprises 13 residues. The CDR3 region is CASGGGSYNEQFF. DNA of the CDR3: TGTGCCTCAGGGGGTGGATCCTACAATGAGCAGTTCTTC.

This rearrangement joins TRBV20-1 to TRBJ1-3; 7 bases are a match to TRBD1. J gave up 4 bases and V 6 bases, and 3 bases lay outside the gene matches. Germline CDR1 and CDR2: DFQATT and SNEGSKA (reference sequence). This CDR3 is built from 12 residues. The CDR3 loop is CSATGAGNTIYF. The CDR3 DNA is TGCAGTGCAACAGGGGCCGGAAACACCATATATTTT.

The chain combines TRBV7-8 with TRBJ2-1; D possibly corresponds to TRBD1 (6 bases). This CDR3 is built from 17 residues. V lost 5 bases, J lost 0 bases, and 17 bases lay in between. From germline, CDR1 is SGHVS and CDR2 FQNEAQ. In nucleotides, the CDR3 is TGTGCCAGCAGCCACCGGGACAAAGCGGACTCCTACAATGAGCAGTTCTTC. Protein product: CASSHRDKADSYNEQFF.

The chain recombines TRBV29-1 with TRBJ1-4; 7 bases map to TRBD1. V was clipped by 7 bases and J by 0 bases; unmatched bases: 8. Germline values: CDR1 SQVTM, CDR2 ANQGSEA. The CDR3 has 15 amino acids. The CDR3 protein is CSAKNQGATNEKLFF. CDR3 nucleotide sequence: TGCAGCGCAAAAAACCAGGGGGCAACTAATGAAAAACTGTTTTTT. Filled out from reference TRBV29-1 and TRBJ1-4, the complete variable domain reads SAVISQKPSRDICQRGTSLTIQCQVDSQVTMMFWYRQQPGQSLTLIATANQGSEATYESGFVIDKFPISRPNLTFSTLTVSNMSPEDSSIYLCSAKNQGATNEKLFFGSGTQLSVL.

The chain links TRBV5-1 to TRBJ2-1; D may be TRBD2 (5 bases). Per the germline V gene, CDR1 is SGHRS and CDR2 is YFSETQ. CDR3 length: 15 amino acids. V lost 4 bases, J lost 10 bases, and 21 bases lay in between. CDR3 sequence: CASSLSERPNLEQFF. The CDR3 bases are TGCGCCAGCAGCCTCTCGGAGCGGCCTAACCTCGAGCAGTTCTTC. Supplemented by reference TRBV5-1 and TRBJ2-1, the full variable domain reads KAGVTQTPRYLIKTRGQQVTLSCSPISGHRSVSWYQQTPGQGLQFLFEYFSETQRNKGNFPGRFSGRQFSNSRSEMNVSTLELGDSALYLCASSLSERPNLEQFFGPGTRLTVL.